The TCR beta chain under discussion was sequenced for a study of T cell responses to AZD1222 COVID-19 vaccine. Study overall: Second doses at about 4 or about 12 weeks were pooled. General observations from the study: Clonal diversity was possibly underestimated, and the donors were mostly white British, with more females. After two AZD1222 doses, spike-specific TCR breadth and depth rose versus day 0.

Looked up from germline, CDR1 is SGHNT and CDR2 is YYREEE (reference sequence). CDR3 length: 15 amino acids. V shed 4 bases and J shed 4 bases, with 16 bases lying between them. Regarding this clone: What it recognizes is unknown.

The data were produced by immunoSEQ multiplex PCR, yet TCRdb's version contains in-frame clones alone and is incomplete. The data show about 35,000 clones, 80% to 90% seen once. V usage is TRBV5-4 and J usage is TRBJ2-3; D might be TRBD1 or TRBD2, each matching 5 bases. The receptor comes from an adult in good health. Sequencing was performed on peripheral blood, taken on day 0 of AZD1222 vaccination. CDR3 in DNA: TGTGCCAGCAGCCGTGGGACCAGCGACCCAGATACGCAGTATTTT. It specifies CASSRGTSDPDTQYF.